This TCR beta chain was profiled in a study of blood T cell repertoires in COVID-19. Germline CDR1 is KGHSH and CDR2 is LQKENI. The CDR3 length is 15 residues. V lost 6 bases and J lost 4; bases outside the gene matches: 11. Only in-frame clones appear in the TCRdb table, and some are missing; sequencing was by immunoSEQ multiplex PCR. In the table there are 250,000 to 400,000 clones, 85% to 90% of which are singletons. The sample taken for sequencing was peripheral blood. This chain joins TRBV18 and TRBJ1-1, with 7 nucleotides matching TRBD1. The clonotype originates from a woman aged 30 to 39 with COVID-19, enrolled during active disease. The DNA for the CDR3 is TGTGCCAGCTCCCCCAATACAGGGGCGGTCACTGAAGCTTTCTTT. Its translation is CASSPNTGAVTEAFF.